This TCR beta chain was recorded in a study of T cell responses to AZD1222 COVID-19 vaccine. The CDR3 spans 15 residues. Germline lookup yields CDR1 LNHNV and CDR2 YYDKDF (reference sequence). The V gene lost 0 bases and the J gene lost 5 bases, with 13 bases spanning the gap. The protocol was immunoSEQ multiplex PCR, while the TCRdb copy is restricted to in-frame clones and leaves out a portion. This sample has around 73,000 clones, with roughly 87% found just once. This TCR came from an adult who received the AZD1222 COVID-19 vaccine. Source: peripheral blood, taken 28 days after the second AZD1222 dose. V and J are TRBV15 and TRBJ1-2; D possibly corresponds to TRBD1 (6 bases). The CDR3 sequence is CATSRDKDRQYGYTF. The CDR3, as DNA: TGTGCCACCAGCAGAGATAAGGACAGACAATATGGCTACACCTTC.